This TCR beta chain was sequenced for a study of cytomegalovirus exposure and HLA in healthy donors. Study background: The roughly 130 validation repertoires, a later analysis reported, used the same platform as the approximately 670 repertoires from the first cohort.

V was pared by 4 bases and J by 3 bases, with 11 bases between. CDR1 is SNHLY and CDR2 is FYNNEI in the germline V gene. The length of the CDR3 is 14 residues. Sequenced by immunoSEQ multiplex PCR; TCRdb stores in-frame clones only, minus some. Counted here are around 160,000 clones, under 95% occurring once; the ten biggest clones make up around 3.1%. It was the approximately 130-subject validation cohort, separate from the roughly 700-subject first cohort, to which the donors belonged. The rearrangement links TRBV2 to TRBJ2-3; D may be TRBD2 (5 bases). The sequence was collected from a woman aged 18 to 35 in good health and CMV-seropositive. The sample taken for sequencing was PBMCs. The CDR3 region is CASSVQRTTDTQYF. CDR3 bases: TGTGCCAGCAGTGTTCAGCGGACTACAGATACGCAGTATTTT.